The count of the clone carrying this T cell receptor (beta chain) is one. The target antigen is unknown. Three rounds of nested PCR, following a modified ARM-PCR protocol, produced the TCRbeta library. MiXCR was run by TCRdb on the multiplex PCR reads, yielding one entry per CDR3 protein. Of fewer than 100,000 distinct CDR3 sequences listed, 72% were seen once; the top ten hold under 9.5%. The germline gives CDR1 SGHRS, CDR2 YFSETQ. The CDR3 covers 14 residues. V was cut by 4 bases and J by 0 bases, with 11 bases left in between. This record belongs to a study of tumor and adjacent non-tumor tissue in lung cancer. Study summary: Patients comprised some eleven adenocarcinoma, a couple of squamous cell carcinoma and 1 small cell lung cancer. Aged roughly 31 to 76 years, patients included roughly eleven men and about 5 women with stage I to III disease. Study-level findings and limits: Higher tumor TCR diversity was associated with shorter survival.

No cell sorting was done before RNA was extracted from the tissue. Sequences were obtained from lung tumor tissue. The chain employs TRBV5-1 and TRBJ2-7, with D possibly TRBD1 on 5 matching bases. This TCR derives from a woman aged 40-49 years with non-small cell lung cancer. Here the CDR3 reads CASSQHRSSYEQYF. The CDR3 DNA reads TGCGCCAGCAGCCAACACAGGAGCTCCTACGAGCAGTACTTC. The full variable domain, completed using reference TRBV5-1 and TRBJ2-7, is KAGVTQTPRYLIKTRGQQVTLSCSPISGHRSVSWYQQTPGQGLQFLFEYFSETQRNKGNFPGRFSGRQFSNSRSEMNVSTLELGDSALYLCASSQHRSSYEQYFGPGTRLTVT.